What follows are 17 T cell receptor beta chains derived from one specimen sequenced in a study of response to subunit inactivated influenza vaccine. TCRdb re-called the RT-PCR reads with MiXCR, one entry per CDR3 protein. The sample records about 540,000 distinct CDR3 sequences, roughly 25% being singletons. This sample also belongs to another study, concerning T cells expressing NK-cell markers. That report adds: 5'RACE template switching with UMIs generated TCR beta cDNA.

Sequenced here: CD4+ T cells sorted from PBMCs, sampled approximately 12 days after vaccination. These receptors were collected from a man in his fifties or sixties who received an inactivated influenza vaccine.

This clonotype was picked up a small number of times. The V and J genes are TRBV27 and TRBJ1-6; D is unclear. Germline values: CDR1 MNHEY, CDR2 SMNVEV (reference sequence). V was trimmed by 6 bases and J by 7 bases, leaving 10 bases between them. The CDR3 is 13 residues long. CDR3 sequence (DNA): TGTGCCAGCAGGGGGTACGGGAATTCACCCCTCCACTTT. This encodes CASRGYGNSPLHF.

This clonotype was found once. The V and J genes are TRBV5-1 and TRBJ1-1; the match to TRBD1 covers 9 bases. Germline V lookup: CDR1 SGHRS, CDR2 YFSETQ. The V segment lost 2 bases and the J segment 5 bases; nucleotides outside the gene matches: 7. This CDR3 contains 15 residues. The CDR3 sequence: CASSFSGQGYTEAFF. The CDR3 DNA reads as TGCGCCAGCAGCTTTAGCGGACAGGGGTATACTGAAGCTTTCTTT.

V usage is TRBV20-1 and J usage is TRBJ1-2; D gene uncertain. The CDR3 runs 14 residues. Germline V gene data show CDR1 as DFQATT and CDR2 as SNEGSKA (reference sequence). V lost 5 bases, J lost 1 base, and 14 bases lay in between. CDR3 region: CSALLRTGNYGYTF. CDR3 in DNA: TGCAGTGCTCTACTAAGGACCGGTAACTATGGCTACACCTTC.

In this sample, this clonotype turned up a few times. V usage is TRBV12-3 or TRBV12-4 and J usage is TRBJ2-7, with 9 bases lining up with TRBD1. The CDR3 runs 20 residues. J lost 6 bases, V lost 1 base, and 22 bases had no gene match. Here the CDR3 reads CASSLGRQGVLSAATSEQYF. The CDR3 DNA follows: TGTGCCAGCAGTTTAGGACGACAGGGGGTGCTTTCAGCCGCGACCTCCGAGCAGTACTTC.

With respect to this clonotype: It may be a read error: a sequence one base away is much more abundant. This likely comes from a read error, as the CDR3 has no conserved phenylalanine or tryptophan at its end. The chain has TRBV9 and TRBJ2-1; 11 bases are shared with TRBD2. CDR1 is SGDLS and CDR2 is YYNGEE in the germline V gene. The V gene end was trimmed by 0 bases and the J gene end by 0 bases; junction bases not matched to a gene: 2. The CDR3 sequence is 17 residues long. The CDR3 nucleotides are TGTGCCAGCAGCGTAGGACTAGCGGGGAGCTCCTACAATGAGCAGTTCTCC. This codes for CASSVGLAGSSYNEQFS.

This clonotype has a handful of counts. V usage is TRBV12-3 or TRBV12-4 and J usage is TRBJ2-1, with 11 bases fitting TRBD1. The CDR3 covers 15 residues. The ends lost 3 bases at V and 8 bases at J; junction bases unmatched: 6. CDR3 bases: TGTGCCAGCAGTTTTCGGACAGGGGGCTCGGATGAGCAGTTCTTC. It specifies CASSFRTGGSDEQFF.

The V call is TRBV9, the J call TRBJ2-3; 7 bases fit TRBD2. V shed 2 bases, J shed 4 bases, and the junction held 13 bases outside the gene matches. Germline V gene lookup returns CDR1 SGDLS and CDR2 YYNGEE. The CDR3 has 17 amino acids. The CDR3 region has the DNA TGTGCCAGCAGCGTTGCAGCGGTAGCGGGTAGCGCAGATACGCAGTATTTT. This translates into CASSVAAVAGSADTQYF.

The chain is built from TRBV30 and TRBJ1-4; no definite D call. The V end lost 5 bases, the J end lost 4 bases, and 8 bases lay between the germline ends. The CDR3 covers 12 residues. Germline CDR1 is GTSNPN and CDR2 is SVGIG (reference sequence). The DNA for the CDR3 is TGTGCCTGGGACACCCATAATGAAAAACTGTTTTTT. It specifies CAWDTHNEKLFF.

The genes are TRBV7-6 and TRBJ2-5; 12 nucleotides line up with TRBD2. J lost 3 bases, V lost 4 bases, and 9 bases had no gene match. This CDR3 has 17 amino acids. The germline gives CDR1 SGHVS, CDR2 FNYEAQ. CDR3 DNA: TGTGCCAGCAGCTCTCCCCTACTAGCGGGAGGAGAAGAGACCCAGTACTTC. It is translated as CASSSPLLAGGEETQYF.

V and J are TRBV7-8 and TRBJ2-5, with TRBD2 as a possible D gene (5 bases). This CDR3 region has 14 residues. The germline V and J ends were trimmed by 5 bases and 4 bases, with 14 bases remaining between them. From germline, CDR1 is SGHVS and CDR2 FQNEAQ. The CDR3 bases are TGTGCCAGCAGCCCGGGGATCCGTCGAGAGACCCAGTACTTC. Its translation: CASSPGIRRETQYF.

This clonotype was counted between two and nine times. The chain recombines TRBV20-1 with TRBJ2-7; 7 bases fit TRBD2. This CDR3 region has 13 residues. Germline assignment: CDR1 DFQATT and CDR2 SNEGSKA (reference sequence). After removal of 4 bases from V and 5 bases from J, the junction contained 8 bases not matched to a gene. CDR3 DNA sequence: TGCAGTGCTAATGGGGGAGGGCCCCACGAGCAGTACTTC. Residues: CSANGGGPHEQYF.

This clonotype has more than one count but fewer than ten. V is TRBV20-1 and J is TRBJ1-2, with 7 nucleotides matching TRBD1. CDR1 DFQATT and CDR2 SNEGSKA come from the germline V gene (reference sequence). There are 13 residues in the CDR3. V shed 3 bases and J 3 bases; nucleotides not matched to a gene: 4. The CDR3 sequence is CSASTGADYGYTF. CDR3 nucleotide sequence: TGCAGTGCTAGTACAGGGGCTGACTATGGCTACACCTTC.

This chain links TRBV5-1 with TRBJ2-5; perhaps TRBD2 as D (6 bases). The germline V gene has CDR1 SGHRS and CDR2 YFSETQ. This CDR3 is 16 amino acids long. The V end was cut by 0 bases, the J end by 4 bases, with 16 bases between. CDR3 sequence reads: CASSLDGTRSGETQYF. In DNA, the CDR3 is TGCGCCAGCAGCTTGGACGGGACTCGTTCTGGAGAGACCCAGTACTTC.

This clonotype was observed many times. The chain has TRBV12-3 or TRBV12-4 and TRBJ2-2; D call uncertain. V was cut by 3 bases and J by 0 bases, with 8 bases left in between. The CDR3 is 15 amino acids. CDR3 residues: CASSFGLTNTGELFF. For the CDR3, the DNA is TGTGCCAGCAGTTTTGGGTTGACGAACACCGGGGAGCTGTTTTTT.

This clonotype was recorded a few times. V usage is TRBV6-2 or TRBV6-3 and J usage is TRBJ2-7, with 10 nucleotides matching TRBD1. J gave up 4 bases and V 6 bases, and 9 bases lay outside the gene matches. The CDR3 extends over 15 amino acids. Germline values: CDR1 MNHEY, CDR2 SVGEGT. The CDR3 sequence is CASRDPWTGGYEQYF. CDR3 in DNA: TGTGCCAGCAGGGATCCTTGGACAGGGGGTTACGAGCAGTACTTC.

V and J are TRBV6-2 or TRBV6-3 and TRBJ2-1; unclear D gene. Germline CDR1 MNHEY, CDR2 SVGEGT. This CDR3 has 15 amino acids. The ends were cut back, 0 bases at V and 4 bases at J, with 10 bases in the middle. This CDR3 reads CASSYSIPVYNEQFF. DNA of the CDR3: TGTGCCAGCAGTTACTCGATCCCAGTTTACAATGAGCAGTTCTTC.

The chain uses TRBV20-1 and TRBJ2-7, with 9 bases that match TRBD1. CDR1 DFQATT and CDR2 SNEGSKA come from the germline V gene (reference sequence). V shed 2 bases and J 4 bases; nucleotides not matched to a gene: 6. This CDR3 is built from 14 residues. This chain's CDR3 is CSARKQGARYEQYF. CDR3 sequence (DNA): TGCAGTGCTAGAAAACAGGGGGCGCGGTACGAGCAGTACTTC.